This T cell receptor (beta chain) comes out of a study of blood T cell repertoires in COVID-19. Trimming stripped 6 bases from V and 8 bases from J, with 19 bases between. The CDR3 covers 15 residues. CDR1 and CDR2 (germline): SGHTA, FQGNSA. Method: immunoSEQ multiplex PCR; TCRdb's copy keeps in-frame clones and lacks some. The sample yields 200,000 to 250,000 clones, 70% to 90% seen once. The chain employs TRBV7-2 and TRBJ1-4; possibly TRBD1 for D (6 bases). Material: PBMCs or T cells enriched from blood (not recorded which). The clonotype was recovered from a woman aged 40-49 years with acute COVID-19. The CDR3 loop is CASSSAGTQGEKLFF. CDR3 nucleotide sequence: TGTGCCAGCAGTTCTGCCGGGACACAAGGGGAAAAACTGTTTTTT.